The sequence of this T cell receptor beta chain was determined in a study of cytomegalovirus exposure and HLA in healthy donors. Study results and limitations: Cytomegalovirus-associated status was assigned to around 160 TCR beta chains. In a later analysis, specific HLA alleles were associated with 15,000 to 20,000 TCR beta sequences at a 0.05 false discovery rate.

CDR3 length: 16 residues. With V trimmed by 1 base and J by 3 bases, 6 bases remained unmatched. The germline gives CDR1 KGHSH, CDR2 LQKENI. The PCR was carried out with 60 Vbeta primers and 13 Jbeta primers. Produced via immunoSEQ multiplex PCR; TCRdb's table is partial and in-frame only. The repertoire includes about 200,000 clones, 82% of them detected once, and around 6% sits in the top ten. As to this clone: Its antigen is still unknown.

Specimen: PBMCs. This clonotype was obtained from a man aged 35 to 55 in good health and CMV-seropositive. This rearrangement joins TRBV18 to TRBJ2-1; 7 bases are shared with TRBD2. The CDR3 sequence is CASSPLVGTNYNEQFF. The CDR3 nucleotides are TGTGCCAGCTCACCACTAGTGGGGACTAACTACAATGAGCAGTTCTTC. The whole variable domain, remainder taken from reference TRBV18 and TRBJ2-1, is NAGVMQNPRHLVRRRGQEARLRCSPMKGHSHVYWYRQLPEEGLKFMVYLQKENIIDESGMPKERFSAEFPKEGPSILRIQQVVRGDSAAYFCASSPLVGTNYNEQFFGPGTRLTVL.